The 9 T cell receptor beta chains in this list originate from one sample, sequenced in a study of T cell repertoires in cytomegalovirus infection. TCRdb called the reads again in MiXCR, with one record for every CDR3 protein. The data contain over 90,000 distinct CDR3 sequences, approximately 17% of them singletons. The sequencing input was PBMCs. The receptors shown here come from a human donor in good health (CMV status not recorded). Some clones in this sample may be carry-over from other donors' samples.

In this sample, this clonotype turned up once. A clone one base away is much larger, so this may be a read error. The CDR3: CASSQVRAGESYNEQFF. CDR3 nucleotide sequence: TGCGCCAGCAGCCAAGTCCGAGCGGGGGAAAGCTACAATGAGCAGTTCTTC. The chain uses TRBV4-1 and TRBJ2-1, with 8 bases that match TRBD2. The CDR3 totals 17 residues. The germline V gene encodes CDR1 MGHRA and CDR2 YSYEKL. Trimming at V came to 1 base and at J to 3 bases, leaving 8 bases not matched to a gene.

This clonotype was observed a handful of times. This chain joins TRBV20-1 and TRBJ2-7; TRBD1 matches 11 bases. Trimming removed 1 base from V and 3 bases from J; junction bases left unmatched: 5. The CDR3 loop spans 15 amino acids. Germline CDR1 and CDR2: DFQATT and SNEGSKA (reference sequence). The DNA for the CDR3 is TGCAGTGCTAGAGCGGCCGGGACAGGGGGCTACGAGCAGTACTTC. It encodes CSARAAGTGGYEQYF.

Details on this clonotype: A much larger clone differs by one base, so this may be a read error. V usage is TRBV19 and J usage is TRBJ2-3; a possible D gene is TRBD1 (7 bases). The CDR3 runs to 15 residues. V was shortened by 2 bases and J by 8 bases, with 17 bases between the two germline ends. Germline CDR1 and CDR2: LNHDA and SQIVND (reference sequence). DNA of the CDR3: TGTGCCAGTAGTATATCCCCAGGGGGGATAGGTACGCAGTATTTT. Translated, it gives CASSISPGGIGTQYF.

This chain joins TRBV29-1 and TRBJ2-7, with TRBD1 matching over 7 bases. This CDR3 is 13 amino acids long. From germline, CDR1 is SQVTM and CDR2 ANQGSEA. Trimming removed 7 bases from V and 4 bases from J; junction bases left unmatched: 10. The CDR3 nucleotides read TGCAGCGCGAGACAGGGTAGTGAATACGAGCAGTACTTC. This sequence encodes CSARQGSEYEQYF.

This clonotype was seen repeatedly, ten times or more. CDR3 amino acids: CASSFPRVNEQFF. CDR3 DNA sequence: TGTGCCAGCAGCTTCCCCAGGGTCAATGAGCAGTTCTTC. The rearrangement joins TRBV7-2 to TRBJ2-1, with D possibly matching TRBD1 (5 bases). V gave up 3 bases and J gave up 6 bases, with 9 bases separating them. The CDR3 is made up of 13 amino acids. Germline CDR1 is SGHTA and CDR2 is FQGNSA. Based on the CDR3 plus reference TRBV7-2 and TRBJ2-1, the full variable domain is GAGVSQSPSNKVTEKGKDVELRCDPISGHTALYWYRQSLGQGLEFLIYFQGNSAPDKSGLPSDRFSAERTGGSVSTLTIQRTQQEDSAVYLCASSFPRVNEQFFGPGTRLTVL.

This clonotype occurred a few times. This sequence joins TRBV24-1 and TRBJ2-3; D unresolved. This CDR3 comprises 18 residues. Deletions cut 3 bases from V and 1 base from J, with 19 bases between. Germline lookup yields CDR1 KGHDR and CDR2 SFDVKD. The CDR3 is CATSDPGQVAIGTDTQYF. Written as DNA, the CDR3 is TGTGCCACCAGTGATCCAGGTCAGGTGGCTATTGGCACAGATACGCAGTATTTT.

Turning to this clonotype: This may stem from a read error, because a much larger clone lies one nucleotide away. This chain uses TRBV7-2 with TRBJ1-5; D is ambiguous. Trimming took 7 bases from V and 9 from J, leaving 19 bases between them. The CDR3 length is 14 residues. Germline V gives CDR1 SGHTA, CDR2 FQGNSA. Here the CDR3 DNA reads TGTGCCAGCACCCTTAACGCGGGCCCGTGGCCCCAGCATTTT. Residues: CASTLNAGPWPQHF. Full variable domain (missing parts from reference TRBV7-2 and TRBJ1-5): GAGVSQSPSNKVTEKGKDVELRCDPISGHTALYWYRQSLGQGLEFLIYFQGNSAPDKSGLPSDRFSAERTGGSVSTLTIQRTQQEDSAVYLCASTLNAGPWPQHFGDGTRLSIL.

There are many counts of this clonotype. The V gene is TRBV6-1, the J gene TRBJ1-3; unclear D gene. The V end was cut by 5 bases, the J end by 4 bases, with 3 bases between. The germline V gene encodes CDR1 MNHNS and CDR2 SASEGT. CDR3 length: 11 residues. The CDR3 nucleotides read TGTGCCAGCAGTCAGGGAAACACCATATATTTT. Its protein product is CASSQGNTIYF.

This clonotype was seen only a few times. The chain is built from TRBV11-2 and TRBJ1-3, with D unresolved. V shed 1 base and J shed 6 bases, with 13 bases lying between them. Germline values: CDR1 SGHAT, CDR2 FQNNGV. The CDR3 spans 15 residues. CDR3 DNA: TGTGCCAGCAGCTTAGCCAACGGGCCCTCAAACACCATATATTTT. This translates into CASSLANGPSNTIYF.